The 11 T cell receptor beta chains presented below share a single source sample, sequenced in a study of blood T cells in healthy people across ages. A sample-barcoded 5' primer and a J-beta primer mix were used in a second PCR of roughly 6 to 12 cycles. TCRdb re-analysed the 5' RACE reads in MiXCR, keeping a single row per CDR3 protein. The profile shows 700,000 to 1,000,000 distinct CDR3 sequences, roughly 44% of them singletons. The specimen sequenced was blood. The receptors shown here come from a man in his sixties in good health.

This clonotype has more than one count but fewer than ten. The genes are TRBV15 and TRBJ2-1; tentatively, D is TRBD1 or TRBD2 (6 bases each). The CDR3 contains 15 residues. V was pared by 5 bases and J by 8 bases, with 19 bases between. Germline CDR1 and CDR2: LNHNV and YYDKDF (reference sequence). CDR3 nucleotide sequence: TGTGCCACCAGCCCCCCTAGGGGGGTTGTCTATGAGCAGTTCTTC. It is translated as CATSPPRGVVYEQFF.

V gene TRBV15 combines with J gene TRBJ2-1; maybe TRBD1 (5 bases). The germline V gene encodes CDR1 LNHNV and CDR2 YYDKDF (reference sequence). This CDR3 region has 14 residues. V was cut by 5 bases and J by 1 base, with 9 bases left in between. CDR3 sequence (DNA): TGTGCCACCAGCGGGGCCCCTTCCTACAATGAGCAGTTCTTC. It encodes CATSGAPSYNEQFF.

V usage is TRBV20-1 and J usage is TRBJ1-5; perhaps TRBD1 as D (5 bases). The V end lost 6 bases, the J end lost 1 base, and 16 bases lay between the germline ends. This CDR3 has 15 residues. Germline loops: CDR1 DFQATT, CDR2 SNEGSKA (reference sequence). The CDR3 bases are TGCAGTGCCGTAATCCAGGGTGGCAGCAATCAGCCCCAGCATTTT. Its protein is CSAVIQGGSNQPQHF.

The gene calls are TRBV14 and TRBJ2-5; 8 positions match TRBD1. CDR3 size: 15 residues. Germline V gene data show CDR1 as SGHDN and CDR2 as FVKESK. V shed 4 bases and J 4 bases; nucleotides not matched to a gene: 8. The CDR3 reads CASSLRQGKGETQYF. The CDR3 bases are TGTGCCAGCAGCCTACGACAGGGGAAGGGAGAGACCCAGTACTTC.

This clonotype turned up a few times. CDR3: CSAAAGAKNIQYF. The DNA of the CDR3 is TGCAGCGCCGCAGCAGGGGCCAAAAACATTCAGTACTTC. The V gene is TRBV29-1, the J gene TRBJ2-4; weak D call: TRBD1 (5 bases). This CDR3 spans 13 amino acids. V lost 7 bases and J 1 base, leaving 11 bases between the germline ends. CDR1 SQVTM and CDR2 ANQGSEA come from the germline V gene.

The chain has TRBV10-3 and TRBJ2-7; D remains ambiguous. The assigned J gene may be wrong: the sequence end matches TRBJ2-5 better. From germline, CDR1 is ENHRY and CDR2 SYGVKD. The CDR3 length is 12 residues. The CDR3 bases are TGTGCCATCAAGGGTCTAGGAGAGACCCAGTACTTC. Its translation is CAIKGLGETQYF.

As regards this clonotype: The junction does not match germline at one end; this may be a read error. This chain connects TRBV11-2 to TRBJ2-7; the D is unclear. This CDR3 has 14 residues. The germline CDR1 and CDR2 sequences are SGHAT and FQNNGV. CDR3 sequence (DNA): TGTACCAGCAGCTTAGTCCAACAGATCTACGAGCAGTACTTC. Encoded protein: CTSSLVQQIYEQYF.

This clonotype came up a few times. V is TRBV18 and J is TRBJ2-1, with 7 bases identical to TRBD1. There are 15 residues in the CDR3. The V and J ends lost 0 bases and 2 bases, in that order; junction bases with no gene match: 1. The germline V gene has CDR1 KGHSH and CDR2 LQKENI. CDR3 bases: TGTGCCAGCTCACCACCTCAGGGGGCCTACAATGAGCAGTTCTTC. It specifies CASSPPQGAYNEQFF.

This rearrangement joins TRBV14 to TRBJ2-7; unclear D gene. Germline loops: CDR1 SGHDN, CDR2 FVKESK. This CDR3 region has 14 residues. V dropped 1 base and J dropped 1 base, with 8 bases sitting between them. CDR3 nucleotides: TGTGCCAGCAGCCAAGTAGGTAAATCCTACGAGCAGTACTTC. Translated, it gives CASSQVGKSYEQYF.

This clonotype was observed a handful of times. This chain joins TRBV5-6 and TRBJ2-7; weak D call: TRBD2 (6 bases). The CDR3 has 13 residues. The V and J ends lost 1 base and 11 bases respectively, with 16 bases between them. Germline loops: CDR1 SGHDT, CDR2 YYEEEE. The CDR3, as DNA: TGTGCCAGCAGCTTGTTTAGCGGCTACCCGGAGTACTTC. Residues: CASSLFSGYPEYF.

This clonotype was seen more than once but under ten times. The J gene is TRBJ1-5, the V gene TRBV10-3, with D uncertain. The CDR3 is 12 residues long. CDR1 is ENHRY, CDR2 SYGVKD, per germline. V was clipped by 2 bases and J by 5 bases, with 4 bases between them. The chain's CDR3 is CAISEGDQPQHF. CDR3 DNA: TGTGCCATCAGTGAGGGTGATCAGCCCCAGCATTTT.